This T cell receptor beta chain appears in the sequencing data of a study of blood T cells in healthy people across ages. Study-wide results and caveats: Measured against age, TCR beta diversity per million T cells decreased in a roughly linear manner.

This clonotype appeared a few times. Its cognate antigen is unknown. Using a J-beta primer mix together with a sample-barcoded 5' primer, a second PCR was run for roughly 6 to 11 cycles. TCRdb re-called the 5' RACE reads through MiXCR, storing one row per CDR3 protein. The table includes 800,000 or so distinct CDR3 sequences, around half detected once. Each sample provided at least 6 micrograms of extracted total RNA. The CDR3 totals 14 residues. The V end lost 8 bases, the J end lost 3 bases, and 15 bases lay between the germline ends. Per germline, CDR1 SGHTA and CDR2 FQGNSA. This clonotype was obtained from an older man in good health. The sequenced sample consisted of blood. The J gene is TRBJ2-3, the V gene TRBV7-2, with D maybe TRBD1 (6 bases). Here the CDR3 DNA reads TGTGCCAGCGACAGGTCGGGCGGAACAGATACGCAGTATTTT. It yields the protein CASDRSGGTDTQYF.